The next 27 T cell receptor beta chains were all read from a single sample in a study of neoadjuvant nivolumab and ipilimumab in lung cancer. Data came from immunoSEQ multiplex PCR; TCRdb stores just in-frame clones and leaves some out. The table lists 15,000 to 20,000 clones, roughly three quarters of them singletons. The input for sequencing was tumor tissue, taken after neoadjuvant nivolumab, alone or with ipilimumab, at or shortly before surgery. The receptors were gathered from an adult with non-small cell lung cancer.

This clone has just a few counts. In DNA form, the CDR3 reads TGTGCCAGCAGTTACGATTATCAGGGGGGCTACACCTTC. Its translation is CASSYDYQGGYTF. This chain joins TRBV6-6 and TRBJ1-2, with D possibly being TRBD1 (6 bases). Germline CDR1 MNHNY, CDR2 SVGAGI (reference sequence). The CDR3 loop spans 13 amino acids. Deletions cut 2 bases from V and 8 bases from J, with 12 bases between.

This clone was observed a few times. The chain recombines TRBV30 with TRBJ2-1; 8 bases match TRBD2. The V gene's germline CDR1 is GTSNPN and CDR2 SVGIG (reference sequence). V was clipped by 2 bases and J by 7 bases; unmatched bases: 10. The CDR3 contains 15 residues. The CDR3 DNA reads TGTGCCTGGAGTCTGTACGGGGGGGGCCGAAATGAGCAGTTCTTC. Translation gives CAWSLYGGGRNEQFF.

The chain combines TRBV10-3 with TRBJ2-7, with D tentatively TRBD2 (6 bases). The germline V gene has CDR1 ENHRY and CDR2 SYGVKD. V dropped 0 bases and J dropped 9 bases, with 12 bases sitting between them. This CDR3 has 13 amino acids. The CDR3 region has the DNA TGTGCCATCAGTGAGTCGGGAGGAAGCGGGCAGTACTTC. Translating it yields CAISESGGSGQYF.

The gene calls are TRBV5-1 and TRBJ2-2, with 10 bases fitting TRBD1. In germline, CDR1 is SGHRS, CDR2 YFSETQ. The junction had 11 bases not matched to a gene; V was cut back by 8 bases and J by 7 bases. This CDR3 has 15 residues. CDR3 sequence reads: CASKSTGGFIGELFF. The CDR3 DNA follows: TGCGCCAGTAAATCGACAGGGGGCTTCATCGGGGAGCTGTTTTTT.

In its sample, this clone was seen a few times. The DNA for the CDR3 is TGCGCCAGCAGCCTTTCAGGACAGGCCGCCTTCGCAAAACTGTTTTTT. Its translation is CASSLSGQAAFAKLFF. This sequence joins TRBV4-3 and TRBJ1-4; 7 bases line up with TRBD1. The germline V gene encodes CDR1 LGHNA and CDR2 YSLEER. V was pared by 4 bases and J by 10 bases, with 15 bases of the junction left unmatched. This CDR3 is 16 amino acids long.

V is TRBV6-1 and J is TRBJ1-1, with 7 bases fitting TRBD1. CDR1 is MNHNS and CDR2 is SASEGT in the germline V gene. After removal of 6 bases from V and 3 bases from J, the junction contained 4 bases not matched to a gene. This CDR3 contains 13 residues. CDR3 DNA: TGTGCCAGCAGGCCCGACAGGGACACTGAAGCTTTCTTT. It yields the protein CASRPDRDTEAFF.

The rearrangement uses TRBV5-6 and TRBJ2-5, with D tentatively TRBD2 (6 bases). V dropped 2 bases and J dropped 5 bases, with 13 bases sitting between them. The CDR3 contains 14 residues. CDR1 is SGHDT, CDR2 YYEEEE, per germline. The CDR3 sequence is CASSFQGGRETQYF. The CDR3 nucleotides read TGTGCCAGCAGCTTCCAGGGAGGCAGGGAGACCCAGTACTTC.

The CDR3 sequence: CASNIRQGTQYF. The CDR3 region has the DNA TGTGCCAGCAACATTCGGCAGGGGACCCAGTACTTC. J is TRBJ2-5 and V is TRBV7-9, with D tentatively TRBD1 (5 bases). This CDR3 region has 12 residues. V gave up 7 bases and J gave up 7 bases, with 13 bases separating them. The germline V gene encodes CDR1 SEHNR and CDR2 FQNEAQ (reference sequence). Looking up the rest from reference TRBV7-9 and TRBJ2-5 gives the full variable domain: DTGVSQNPRHKITKRGQNVTFRCDPISEHNRLYWYRQTLGQGPEFLTYFQNEAQLEKSRLLSDRFSAERPKGSFSTLEIQRTEQGDSAMYLCASNIRQGTQYFGPGTRLLVL.

J is TRBJ2-3 and V is TRBV2; weak D call: TRBD1 (6 bases). Trimming cost V 6 bases and J 6 bases, with 19 bases left between them. The CDR3 runs to 15 residues. The germline V gene has CDR1 SNHLY and CDR2 FYNNEI. The CDR3 region is CASSEPVGARDTQYF. The CDR3 bases are TGTGCCAGCAGCGAACCCGTGGGGGCGAGGGATACGCAGTATTTT.

This chain joins TRBV4-3 and TRBJ2-3; 9 nucleotides line up with TRBD1. CDR3 size: 18 residues. The V gene end was trimmed by 2 bases and the J gene end by 5 bases; junction bases not matched to a gene: 14. In germline, CDR1 is LGHNA, CDR2 YSLEER. CDR3 bases: TGCGCCAGCAGCCAACTCACCTCGACAGGGGGGGCCGGAGATACGCAGTATTTT. Residues: CASSQLTSTGGAGDTQYF.

The CDR3 reads CASSQDRLYEQYF. Written as DNA, the CDR3 is TGCGCCAGCAGCCAAGATCGACTTTACGAGCAGTACTTC. This sequence joins TRBV4-1 and TRBJ2-7; D gene ambiguous. CDR3 length: 13 amino acids. Trimming took 0 bases from V and 4 from J, leaving 7 bases between them. The germline gives CDR1 MGHRA, CDR2 YSYEKL.

This rearrangement joins TRBV5-1 to TRBJ1-1, with D hard to call. The CDR3 runs to 13 residues. The ends were cut back, 2 bases at V and 2 bases at J, with 7 bases in the middle. In germline, CDR1 is SGHRS, CDR2 YFSETQ. The CDR3 region has the DNA TGCGCCAGCAGCTTTAGACAAAACACTGAAGCTTTCTTT. Translated, it gives CASSFRQNTEAFF.

This clone was picked up one time. The chain recombines TRBV25-1 with TRBJ2-1; D call uncertain. This CDR3 is built from 13 residues. The germline gives CDR1 MGHDK, CDR2 SYGVNS. The germline V and J ends were trimmed by 6 bases and 8 bases, with 14 bases remaining between them. DNA for the CDR3: TGTGCCAGCAGAGGGCTAGTATGGGATGAGCAGTTCTTC. It encodes CASRGLVWDEQFF.

J is TRBJ2-5 and V is TRBV5-1, with D perhaps matching TRBD1 or TRBD2 (6 bases each). The length of the CDR3 is 16 residues. V lost 4 bases to trimming and J lost 2 bases, with 18 bases between them. Germline loops: CDR1 SGHRS, CDR2 YFSETQ. CDR3 nucleotides: TGCGCCAGCAGCCAACTAGGGGGGTCGCGGCAAGAGACCCAGTACTTC. This encodes CASSQLGGSRQETQYF.

The rearrangement uses TRBV11-2 and TRBJ1-2, with 7 bases matching TRBD1. Losses at the gene ends were 3 bases for V and 0 bases for J; bases not matched to a gene: 1. Looked up from germline, CDR1 is SGHAT and CDR2 is FQNNGV. The CDR3 is made up of 14 amino acids. The CDR3 region has the DNA TGTGCCAGCAGCTTGGGACAGACTAACTATGGCTACACCTTC. It specifies CASSLGQTNYGYTF.

The rearrangement joins TRBV5-1 to TRBJ2-3; 9 bases map to TRBD2. Losses at the gene ends were 0 bases for V and 6 bases for J; bases not matched to a gene: 8. Germline V gives CDR1 SGHRS, CDR2 YFSETQ. This CDR3 contains 16 residues. CDR3 sequence (DNA): TGCGCCAGCAGCTTGGCCAGAGCGGGGGGTTCGGATACGCAGTATTTT. Protein sequence: CASSLARAGGSDTQYF.

J is TRBJ1-2 and V is TRBV29-1; possible D gene TRBD1, 6 bases. This CDR3 region has 12 residues. V lost 6 bases, J lost 8 bases, and 16 bases lay in between. From germline, CDR1 is SQVTM and CDR2 ANQGSEA. CDR3 loop: CSVGDNSRGYTF. The CDR3 DNA reads TGCAGCGTAGGGGACAATTCCAGAGGCTACACCTTC.

This clone was observed a few times. The gene calls are TRBV7-8 and TRBJ1-2; no definite D call. This CDR3 is 13 amino acids long. The V gene lost 0 bases and the J gene lost 4 bases, with 6 bases spanning the gap. Germline loops: CDR1 SGHVS, CDR2 FQNEAQ. The CDR3 region is CASSLAGTYGYTF. CDR3 nucleotides: TGTGCCAGCAGCTTAGCAGGCACCTATGGCTACACCTTC.

The chain has TRBV5-1 and TRBJ2-1, with D tentatively TRBD1 or TRBD2 (6 bases each). V lost 0 bases and J lost 5, with 9 bases in between. This CDR3 contains 14 residues. CDR1 SGHRS and CDR2 YFSETQ come from the germline V gene. DNA of the CDR3: TGCGCCAGCAGCTTGGAGGGGGGCCACAATGAGCAGTTCTTC. Translated: CASSLEGGHNEQFF.

DNA of the CDR3: TGCGCCAGCAGCCAGGCCGGGAACCCCTATTCACCCCTCCACTTT. Translated: CASSQAGNPYSPLHF. The chain links TRBV4-3 to TRBJ1-6, with unresolved D. Germline V gene sequence: CDR1 LGHNA, CDR2 YSLEER. The length of the CDR3 is 15 residues. Trimming cost V 3 bases and J 8 bases, with 14 bases left between them.

This clone was observed once. J is TRBJ2-2 and V is TRBV5-5; 10 nucleotides agree with TRBD2. V dropped 0 bases and J dropped 6; count of bases not matched to a gene: 5. Germline CDR1 SGHKS, CDR2 YYEKEE (reference sequence). The length of the CDR3 is 16 residues. As DNA, the CDR3 is TGTGCCAGCAGCTTGGTAGCGGGGGGCCGGGCCGGGGAGCTGTTTTTT. This sequence encodes CASSLVAGGRAGELFF.

This clone was seen a handful of times. This chain links TRBV15 with TRBJ2-2, with D unclear. CDR3 length: 12 residues. Germline CDR1 and CDR2: LNHNV and YYDKDF (reference sequence). Trimming cost V 4 bases and J 4 bases, with 4 bases left between them. CDR3: CATSILTGELFF. In nucleotides, the CDR3 is TGTGCCACCAGCATACTCACCGGGGAGCTGTTTTTT.

V is TRBV5-1 and J is TRBJ2-7; 9 nucleotides match TRBD2. V trimming: 2 bases; J trimming: 4 bases; junction bases outside the gene matches: 4. Germline V gene sequence: CDR1 SGHRS, CDR2 YFSETQ. The CDR3 is 14 amino acids. CDR3: CASSFLAGPYEQYF. The CDR3 coding sequence is TGCGCCAGCAGCTTTCTAGCGGGGCCTTACGAGCAGTACTTC.

The chain links TRBV6-1 to TRBJ1-6; 8 positions agree with TRBD1. In germline, CDR1 is MNHNS, CDR2 SASEGT. CDR3 length: 15 residues. V shed 6 bases and J 3 bases; nucleotides not matched to a gene: 4. The CDR3: CASRDDRGYNSPLHF. CDR3 bases: TGTGCCAGCAGAGACGACAGGGGCTATAATTCACCCCTCCACTTT.

In its sample, this clone was seen once. The chain combines TRBV27 with TRBJ2-4; TRBD1 matches at 11 bases. CDR1 MNHEY and CDR2 SMNVEV come from the germline V gene (reference sequence). The V and J ends lost 6 bases and 9 bases, in that order; junction bases with no gene match: 7. The CDR3 length is 14 residues. The CDR3 region is CASSPDRGLRIQYF. CDR3 bases: TGTGCCAGCAGCCCGGACAGGGGGCTACGCATTCAGTACTTC.

This sequence joins TRBV18 and TRBJ2-7, with D perhaps matching TRBD1 (6 bases). CDR3 length: 15 residues. Germline assignment: CDR1 KGHSH and CDR2 LQKENI. V was trimmed by 0 bases and J by 0 bases, leaving 9 bases between them. The CDR3 loop is CASSPPGARSYEQYF. CDR3 DNA: TGTGCCAGCTCACCACCGGGGGCCCGCTCCTACGAGCAGTACTTC.

The table lists this clone with a few counts. V and J are TRBV5-1 and TRBJ1-1; possible D gene TRBD1, 5 bases. With 4 bases removed from V and 14 bases from J, the gap between germline ends came to 18 bases. The germline CDR1 and CDR2 sequences are SGHRS and YFSETQ. The CDR3 has 12 residues. Written as DNA, the CDR3 is TGCGCCAGCAGCAGTCCAGGGACCCTATCCTTCTTT. It specifies CASSSPGTLSFF.